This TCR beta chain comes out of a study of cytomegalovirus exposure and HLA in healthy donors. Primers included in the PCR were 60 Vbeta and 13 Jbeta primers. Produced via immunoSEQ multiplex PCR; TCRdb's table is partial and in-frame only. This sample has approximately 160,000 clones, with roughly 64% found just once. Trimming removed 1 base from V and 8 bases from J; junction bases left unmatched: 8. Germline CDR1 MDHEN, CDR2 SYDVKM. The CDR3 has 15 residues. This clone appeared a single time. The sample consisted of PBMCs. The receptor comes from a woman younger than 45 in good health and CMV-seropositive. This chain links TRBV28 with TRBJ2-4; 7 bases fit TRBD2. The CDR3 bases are TGTGCCAGCAGTTTATATGTTTATGGGGGGGACATTCAGTACTTC. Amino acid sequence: CASSLYVYGGDIQYF. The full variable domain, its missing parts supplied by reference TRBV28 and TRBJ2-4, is DVKVTQSSRYLVKRTGEKVFLECVQDMDHENMFWYRQDPGLGLRLIYFSYDVKMKEKGDIPEGYSVSREKKERFSLILESASTNQTSMYLCASSLYVYGGDIQYFGAGTRLSVL.